This paragraph covers one T cell receptor beta chain sequence. What it binds is not known. This record comes from a study of cytomegalovirus exposure and HLA in healthy donors. Findings and caveats of the study: Prediction of most subjects' HLA-A and HLA-B alleles by TCR beta sequences was reportedly accurate. A later analysis found most CMV-associated TCR beta chains apparently HLA-restricted. Per a later analysis, roughly 17,000 TCR beta sequences showed association with HLA alleles at 0.05 false discovery rate. Among the sequence variants, a highly shared cluster was likely an artifact of sequencing.

Primers included in the PCR were 60 Vbeta and 13 Jbeta primers. Assay used: immunoSEQ multiplex PCR; TCRdb lists only in-frame clones, some missing. The data show 60,000 to 100,000 clones, and the top ten clones hold roughly 5%. The CDR3 runs 14 residues. The germline gives CDR1 ENHRY, CDR2 SYGVKD. Trimming cost V 8 bases and J 7 bases; bases outside gene matches: 9. The clonotype originates from a man aged 30 to 45 in good health and CMV-seronegative. V usage is TRBV10-3 and J usage is TRBJ2-1; 9 bases agree with TRBD2. Sequencing was carried out using PBMCs. Here the CDR3 reads CAIQGGRAYNEQFF. DNA for the CDR3: TGTGCCATCCAGGGCGGGAGGGCTTATAATGAGCAGTTCTTC.